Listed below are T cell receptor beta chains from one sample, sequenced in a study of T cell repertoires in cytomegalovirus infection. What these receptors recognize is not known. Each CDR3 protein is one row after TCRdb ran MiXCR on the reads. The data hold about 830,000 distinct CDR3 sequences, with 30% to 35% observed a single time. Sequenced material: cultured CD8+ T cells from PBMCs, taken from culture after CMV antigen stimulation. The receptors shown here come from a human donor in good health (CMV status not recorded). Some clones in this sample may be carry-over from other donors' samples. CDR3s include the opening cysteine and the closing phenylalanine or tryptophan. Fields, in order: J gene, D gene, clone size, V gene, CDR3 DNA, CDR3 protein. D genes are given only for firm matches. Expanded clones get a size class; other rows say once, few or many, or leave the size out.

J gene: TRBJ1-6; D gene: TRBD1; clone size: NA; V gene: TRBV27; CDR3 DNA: TGTGCCAGCAGTCCTCATCGACAGGGGGCGCCCAATTCACCCCTCCACTTT; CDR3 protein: CASSPHRQGAPNSPLHF
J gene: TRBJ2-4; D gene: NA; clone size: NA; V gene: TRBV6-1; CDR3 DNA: TGTGCCAGCAGTACCGGGACGGCACTAGCCAAAAACATTCAGTACTTC; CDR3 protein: CASSTGTALAKNIQYF
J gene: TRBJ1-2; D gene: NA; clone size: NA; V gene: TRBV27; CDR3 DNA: TGTGCCAGCAGTTTATCGTCGGGGGGCGGCTACACCTTC; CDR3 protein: CASSLSSGGGYTF
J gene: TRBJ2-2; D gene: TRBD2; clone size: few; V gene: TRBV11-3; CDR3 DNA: TGTGCCAGCAGCTTGGGACGGGGGGGCCGGACCGGGGAGCTGTTTTTT; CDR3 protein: CASSLGRGGRTGELFF
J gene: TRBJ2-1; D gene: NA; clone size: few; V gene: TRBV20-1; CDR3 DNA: TGCAGTGCTAGGGGGACATTCAATGAGCAGTTCTTC; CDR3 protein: CSARGTFNEQFF
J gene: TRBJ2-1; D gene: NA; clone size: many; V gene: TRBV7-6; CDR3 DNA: TGTGCCAGCAGCCAAGGGACCACCTCCTACAATGAGCAGTTCTTC; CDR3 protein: CASSQGTTSYNEQFF
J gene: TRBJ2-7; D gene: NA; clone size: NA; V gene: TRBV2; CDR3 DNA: TGTGCCAGCAGGATCCGGGGCCGGGACGAGCAGTACTTC; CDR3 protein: CASRIRGRDEQYF
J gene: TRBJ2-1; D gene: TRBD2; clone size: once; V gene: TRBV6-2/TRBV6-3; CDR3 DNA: TGTGCCAGCAGGTCGTCGGGGGGGCAAGGCAATGAGCAGTTCTTC; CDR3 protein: CASRSSGGQGNEQFF
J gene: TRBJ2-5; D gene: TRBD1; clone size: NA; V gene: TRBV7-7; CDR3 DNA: TGTGCTAGCAGCTTGAGGTCTGGGACAGGGAGAGAGACCCAGTACTTC; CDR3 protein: CASSLRSGTGRETQYF
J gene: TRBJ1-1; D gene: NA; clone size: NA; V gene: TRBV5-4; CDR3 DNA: TGTGCCAGCAGCCACGAAGGGGACACTGAAGCTTTCTTT; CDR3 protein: CASSHEGDTEAFF
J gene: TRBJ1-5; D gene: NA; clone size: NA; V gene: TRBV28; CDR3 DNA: TGTGCCAGCAGTTCCGGGACACCTAATCAGCCCCAGCATTTT; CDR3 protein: CASSSGTPNQPQHF
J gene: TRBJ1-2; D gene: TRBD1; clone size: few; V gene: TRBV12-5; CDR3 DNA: TGTGCTAGTGGTTTGGTACGTGGACAGGGGAATAATGGCTACACCTTC; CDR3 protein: CASGLVRGQGNNGYTF
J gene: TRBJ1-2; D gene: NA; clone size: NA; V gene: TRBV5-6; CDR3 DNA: TGTGCCAGCAGCTTCAGACTTCTGGGATATGGCTACACCTTC; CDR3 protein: CASSFRLLGYGYTF
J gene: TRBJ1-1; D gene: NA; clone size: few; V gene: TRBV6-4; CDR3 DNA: TGTGCCAGCAGTGACGGTTCTGAAGCTTTCTTT; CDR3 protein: CASSDGSEAFF
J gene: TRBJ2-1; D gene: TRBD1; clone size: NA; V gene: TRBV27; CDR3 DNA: TGTGCCAGCAGTACGACAGGGGGCGCAAATGAGCAGTTCTTC; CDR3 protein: CASSTTGGANEQFF
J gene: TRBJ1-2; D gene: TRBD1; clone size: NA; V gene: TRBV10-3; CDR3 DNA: TGTGCCATCAGTGGCGGACAGGGGGATGGCTACACCTTC; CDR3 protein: CAISGGQGDGYTF
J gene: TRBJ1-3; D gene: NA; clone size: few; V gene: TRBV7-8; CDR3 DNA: TGTGCCAGCAGCCCGTACAGAAAGGGAAACACCATATATTTT; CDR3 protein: CASSPYRKGNTIYF
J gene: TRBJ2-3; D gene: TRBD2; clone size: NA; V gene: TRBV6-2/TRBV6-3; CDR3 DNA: TGTGCCAGCAGTTACGGGACTAGCGGAGGGGATACGCAGTATTTT; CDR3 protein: CASSYGTSGGDTQYF
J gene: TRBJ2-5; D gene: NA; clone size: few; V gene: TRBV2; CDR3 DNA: TGTGCCAGCAGTGAGGACGCGGTGGAGACCCAGTACTTC; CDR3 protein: CASSEDAVETQYF
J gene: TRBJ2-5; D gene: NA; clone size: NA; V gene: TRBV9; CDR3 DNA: TGTGCCAGCAGCCCCAGGGATTCGGGCGAAGAGACCCAGTACTTC; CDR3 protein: CASSPRDSGEETQYF
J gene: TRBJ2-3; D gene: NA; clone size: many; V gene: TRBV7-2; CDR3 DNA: TGTGCCAGCAGCTTAGATCTGCTGGAAGATACGCAGTATTTT; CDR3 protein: CASSLDLLEDTQYF
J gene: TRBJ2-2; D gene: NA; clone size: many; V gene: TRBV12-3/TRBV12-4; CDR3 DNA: TGTGCCAGCAGTTATAGCGATCTCACCGGGGAGCTGTTTTTT; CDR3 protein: CASSYSDLTGELFF
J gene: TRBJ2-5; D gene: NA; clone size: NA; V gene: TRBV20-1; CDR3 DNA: TGCAGTGCTAGGTTTCTCCAAGAGACCCAGTACTTC; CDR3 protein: CSARFLQETQYF